These T cell receptor beta chains were read from a single sample in a study of shared clonotypes between healthy human individuals. The protocol was immunoSEQ multiplex PCR, while the TCRdb copy is restricted to in-frame clones and leaves out a portion. The table shows 2 million to 2.5 million clones, with about 90% occurring only once. Specimen: naive CD4+ T cells from PBMCs. Source of these receptors: a man aged 18 to 35 in good health. Some clones in this sample may be carry-over from other donors' samples. Each CDR3 is given with its conserved first and last residue. A D gene is named only where the DNA matches it firmly. A clone size is listed for some rows: how often the clone was seen (once, few, many), or a class if it is expanded.

TRBJ2-3,TRBV28,-,-,CASLLTGQGDTQYF,TGTGCCAGCCTATTAACAGGGCAAGGGGATACGCAGTATTTT
TRBJ2-7,TRBV7-6,-,TRBD2,CASSLALKGAGGPYEQYF,TGTGCCAGCAGCTTAGCGCTAAAGGGAGCGGGAGGGCCGTACGAGCAGTACTTC
TRBJ2-4,TRBV19,-,-,CASVSSGSAKNIQYF,TGTGCCAGTGTTAGTAGTGGTTCGGCCAAAAACATTCAGTACTTC
TRBJ2-1,TRBV18,-,TRBD2,CASSPTSGRGNEQFF,TGTGCCAGCTCTCCAACTAGCGGGAGGGGTAATGAGCAGTTCTTC
TRBJ2-1,TRBV28,-,TRBD2,CASRSRERETYNEQFF,TGTGCCAGCAGATCCAGAGAGCGGGAAACTTACAATGAGCAGTTCTTC
TRBJ2-1,TRBV28,-,TRBD2,CASSPSGGLLSEQFF,TGTGCCAGCAGCCCGTCGGGGGGGCTTCTCTCTGAGCAGTTCTTC
TRBJ2-7,TRBV7-8,-,-,CASGTGRTLFYEQYF,TGTGCCAGCGGAACAGGGCGAACCCTCTTCTACGAGCAGTACTTC
TRBJ1-5,TRBV28,-,TRBD1,CASSHTGTGTPKYSNQPQHF,TGTGCCAGCAGTCATACCGGGACAGGGACCCCCAAATATAGCAATCAGCCCCAGCATTTT
TRBJ1-1,TRBV11-1,-,-,CASSPDSSTEAFF,TGTGCCAGCAGCCCTGACAGTAGCACTGAAGCTTTCTTT
TRBJ1-2,TRBV10-3,once,-,CAISDAPNYGYTF,TGTGCCATCAGTGATGCCCCTAACTATGGCTACACCTTC
TRBJ2-3,TRBV6-5,-,-,CASSPRSDTDTQYF,TGTGCCAGCAGCCCTCGAAGCGACACAGATACGCAGTATTTT
TRBJ2-5,TRBV7-8,-,-,CASSLRQPQETQYF,TGTGCCAGCAGCTTAAGACAGCCCCAAGAGACCCAGTACTTC
TRBJ2-3,TRBV5-4,-,-,CASSLAADTQYF,TGTGCCAGCAGCTTAGCGGCAGATACGCAGTATTTT
TRBJ2-1,TRBV5-1,-,TRBD2,CASGQLAGSYNEQFF,TGCGCCAGCGGTCAGCTAGCGGGTAGCTACAATGAGCAGTTCTTC
TRBJ1-2,TRBV4-2,-,-,CASSLPSPYGYTF,TGTGCCAGCAGCCTACCATCCCCCTATGGCTACACCTTC
TRBJ2-3,TRBV5-1,-,TRBD2,CASSLAPSGSGTDTQYF,TGCGCCAGCAGCTTGGCCCCTAGCGGGAGTGGCACAGATACGCAGTATTTT
TRBJ2-1,TRBV5-1,-,TRBD1,CASSSWTGGNEQFF,TGCGCCAGCAGCTCCTGGACAGGGGGCAATGAGCAGTTCTTC
TRBJ1-2,TRBV12-5,once,-,CASGLQGIYGYTF,TGTGCTAGTGGTTTGCAGGGAATCTATGGCTACACCTTC
TRBJ1-2,TRBV5-1,-,TRBD1,CASSIGQGGYGYTF,TGCGCCAGCAGCATAGGACAGGGGGGCTATGGCTACACCTTC
TRBJ2-3,TRBV9,once,-,CASSPRGGATDTQYF,TGTGCCAGCAGCCCTCGGGGCGGAGCCACAGATACGCAGTATTTT
TRBJ1-1,TRBV5-5,-,-,CASSFHTEAFF,TGTGCCAGCAGCTTTCACACTGAAGCTTTCTTT
TRBJ2-5,TRBV5-1,-,-,CASSSQGGQETQYF,TGCGCCAGCAGCTCGCAGGGGGGACAAGAGACCCAGTACTTC
TRBJ2-6,TRBV29-1,-,-,CSVRQTSGANVLTF,TGCAGCGTTAGACAGACCTCTGGGGCCAACGTCCTGACTTTC
TRBJ2-7,TRBV10-3,-,-,CAISESPSVFHEQYF,TGTGCCATCAGTGAGTCCCCTAGCGTATTCCACGAGCAGTACTTC
TRBJ1-1,TRBV28,-,TRBD1,CASSWTGSGNTEAFF,TGTGCCAGCAGTTGGACAGGGTCTGGGAACACTGAAGCTTTCTTT
TRBJ2-3,TRBV10-1,-,-,CASSEVGGITDTQYF,TGCGCCAGCAGTGAAGTAGGGGGGATCACAGATACGCAGTATTTT